This T cell receptor (beta chain) was observed in a study of CD8 T cells in Susac syndrome. Reverse transcription of about 0.5 to 1 ug RNA used random hexamers. It was immunoSEQ multiplex PCR that amplified TCR beta CDR3 across 54 Vbeta and 13 Jbeta. TCRdb redid the calling of the immunoSEQ multiplex PCR reads with MiXCR, one entry per CDR3 protein. The sample holds under 200,000 distinct CDR3 sequences; approximately 95% are singletons and the top ten take around 0.093%. A note on this clonotype: Its antigen remains unknown.

Notes on the study in general: Only a relatively small number of individuals were included in the TCR sequencing and HLA analysis.

CD8+ and CD4+ T cells from blood underwent TCR beta sequencing. Negative isolation yielded CD4+ and CD8+ T cells, and FACS enriched TEMRA cells. Sequencing was carried out using CD4+ T cells from PBMCs. The origin of this receptor is a human donor in good health.

This CDR3 reads CASSYSGQGSNQPQHF. The CDR3 DNA reads TGTGCCAGCAGTTACTCAGGCCAGGGCAGCAATCAGCCCCAGCATTTT. The gene calls are TRBV6-6 and TRBJ1-5; tentative D call: TRBD1 (5 bases). Germline CDR1 and CDR2: MNHNY and SVGAGI (reference sequence). The CDR3 covers 16 residues. V shed 0 bases and J shed 1 base, with 10 bases lying between them.